This TCR beta chain was sequenced in a study of shared clonotypes between healthy human individuals. Study-level information: There were three CD4 naive, three CD4 memory, two CD8 naive and one CD8 memory plates per donor.

Several immunoSEQ plates held equal portions of the genomic DNA taken from each subset. Sequencing was performed with immunoSEQ multiplex PCR; in TCRdb, only in-frame clones are kept and a portion is missing. The table lists millions of clones, approximately 92% of them singletons, with under 0.15% in the top ten. The CDR3 is 15 amino acids. J gave up 0 bases and V 6 bases, and 5 bases lay outside the gene matches. From germline, CDR1 is SGHAT and CDR2 FQNNGV. V and J are TRBV11-2 and TRBJ2-1; 7 bases are a match to TRBD1. Sequenced sample: naive CD4+ T cells sorted from blood. Subset noted: CD45RA+ positively selected. This receptor was identified in a man between 18 and 35 years old in good health. The chain's CDR3 is CASSMGQSSYNEQFF. As DNA, the CDR3 is TGTGCCAGCAGTATGGGACAGAGCTCCTACAATGAGCAGTTCTTC.